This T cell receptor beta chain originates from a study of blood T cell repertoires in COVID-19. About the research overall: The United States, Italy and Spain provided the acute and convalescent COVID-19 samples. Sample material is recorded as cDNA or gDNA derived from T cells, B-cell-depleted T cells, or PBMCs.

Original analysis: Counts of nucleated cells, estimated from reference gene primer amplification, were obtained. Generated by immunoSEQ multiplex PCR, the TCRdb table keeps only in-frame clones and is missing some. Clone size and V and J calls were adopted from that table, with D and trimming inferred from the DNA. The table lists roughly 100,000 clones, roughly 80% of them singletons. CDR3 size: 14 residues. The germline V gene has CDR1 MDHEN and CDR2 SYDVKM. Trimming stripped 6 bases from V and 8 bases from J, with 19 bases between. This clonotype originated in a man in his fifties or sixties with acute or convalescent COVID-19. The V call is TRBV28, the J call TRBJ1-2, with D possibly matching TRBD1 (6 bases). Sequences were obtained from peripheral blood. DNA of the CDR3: TGTGCCAGCAGACCACAGGGCAGGGTCCGGGGCTACACCTTC. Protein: CASRPQGRVRGYTF.